Below, 4 T cell receptor beta chains from the same sample are listed, as sequenced in a study of human versus mouse CDR3 diversity and MHC coevolution. Clones were sequenced by immunoSEQ multiplex PCR, and TCRdb holds only the in-frame ones, with some missing. The sample lists around 74,000 clones, 85% to 95% occurring once. The material sequenced was naive CD4+ T cells from blood. Documented subset: CD45RO-negative CD62L-positive naive CD4 T cells. The receptors derive from a person between 25 and 70 years old in good health.

This clone was observed a few times. V and J are TRBV11-2 and TRBJ1-3; 8 bases align to TRBD1. Germline V gene data show CDR1 as SGHAT and CDR2 as FQNNGV. This CDR3 comprises 17 residues. Unmatched junction bases numbered 11, after V lost 5 bases and J lost 2 bases. The CDR3 protein is CASSRSPRGPAGNTIYF. Here the CDR3 DNA reads TGTGCCAGCAGCCGATCGCCCAGGGGGCCGGCTGGAAACACCATATATTTT.

The chain couples TRBV4-1 to TRBJ2-1, with 11 bases aligning to TRBD2. CDR3 length: 15 amino acids. Germline CDR1 is MGHRA and CDR2 is YSYEKL. Trimming at V came to 0 bases and at J to 15 bases, leaving 10 bases not matched to a gene. This CDR3 reads CASSQEIVLAGAVFF. In DNA, the CDR3 is TGCGCCAGCAGCCAAGAAATAGTACTAGCGGGAGCCGTGTTCTTC.

In nucleotides, the CDR3 is TGCGCCAGCAGCTCCGGGACAGAAAGCACTGAAGCTTTCTTT. Translation gives CASSSGTESTEAFF. The chain recombines TRBV5-1 with TRBJ1-1; TRBD1 matches 7 bases. J was trimmed by 4 bases and V by 3 bases; bases with no gene match: 6. Germline-derived CDR1 and CDR2 are SGHRS and YFSETQ. CDR3 size: 14 residues.

The J gene is TRBJ2-7, the V gene TRBV2; D may be TRBD1 (6 bases). V lost 1 base and J lost 2, with 9 bases in between. The CDR3 extends over 14 amino acids. The germline V gene has CDR1 SNHLY and CDR2 FYNNEI. CDR3 sequence (DNA): TGTGCCAGCAGTGAAGGGACAGCCACCTACGAGCAGTACTTC. Amino acids: CASSEGTATYEQYF.